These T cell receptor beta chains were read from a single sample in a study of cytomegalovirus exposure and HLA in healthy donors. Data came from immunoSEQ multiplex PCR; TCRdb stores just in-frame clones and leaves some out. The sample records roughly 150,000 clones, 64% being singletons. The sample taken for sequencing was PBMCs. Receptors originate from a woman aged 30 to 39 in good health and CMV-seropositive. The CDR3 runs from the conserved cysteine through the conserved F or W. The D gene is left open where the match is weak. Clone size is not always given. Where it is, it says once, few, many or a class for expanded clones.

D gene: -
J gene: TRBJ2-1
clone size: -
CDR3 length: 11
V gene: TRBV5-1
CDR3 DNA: TGCGCCAGCAGTTCTGACAATGAGCAGTTCTTC
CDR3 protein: CASSSDNEQFF

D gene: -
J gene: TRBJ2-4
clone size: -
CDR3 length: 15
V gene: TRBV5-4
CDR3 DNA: TGTGCCAGCAGCTTGTGGTCAGGGGTCAAAAACATTCAGTACTTC
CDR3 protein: CASSLWSGVKNIQYF

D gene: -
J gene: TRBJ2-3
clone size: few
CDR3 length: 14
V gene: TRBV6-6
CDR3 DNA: TGTGCCAGCAGTAACCGATTCAGAGGGGATACGCAGTATTTT
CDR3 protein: CASSNRFRGDTQYF

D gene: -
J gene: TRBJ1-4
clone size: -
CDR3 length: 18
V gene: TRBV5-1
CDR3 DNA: TGCGCCAGCAGTTCCGACCCGGGACACCAACCCCGGGGTGAAAAACTGTTTTTT
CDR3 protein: CASSSDPGHQPRGEKLFF

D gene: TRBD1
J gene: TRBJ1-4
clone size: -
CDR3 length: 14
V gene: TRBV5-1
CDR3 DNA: TGCGCCAGCAGCATCGAGCAACAGGGGCGTAAACTGTTTTTT
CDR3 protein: CASSIEQQGRKLFF

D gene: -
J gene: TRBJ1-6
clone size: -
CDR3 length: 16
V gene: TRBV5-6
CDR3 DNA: TGTGCCAGCAGCTTGGGTCTTGGACTTTTAGCTTCACCCCTCCACTTT
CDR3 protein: CASSLGLGLLASPLHF

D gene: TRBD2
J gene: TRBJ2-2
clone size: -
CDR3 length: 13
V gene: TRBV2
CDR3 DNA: TGTGCCAGCGGACTAGGGAACACCGGGGAGCTGTTTTTT
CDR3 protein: CASGLGNTGELFF

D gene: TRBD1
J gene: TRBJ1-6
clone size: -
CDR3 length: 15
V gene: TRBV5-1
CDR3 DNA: TGCGCCAGCAGCACCGGGACAGGAAGGTATTCACCCCTCCACTTT
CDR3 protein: CASSTGTGRYSPLHF

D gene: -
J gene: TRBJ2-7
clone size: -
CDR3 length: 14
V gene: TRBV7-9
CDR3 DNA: TGTGCCAGCAGCTTATCCAGGGCGGACTACGAGCAGTACTTC
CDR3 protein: CASSLSRADYEQYF

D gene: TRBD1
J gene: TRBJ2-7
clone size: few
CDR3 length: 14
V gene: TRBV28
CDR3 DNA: TGTGCCAGCAGTCCATGGGACAGCTCCTACGAGCAGTACTTC
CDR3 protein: CASSPWDSSYEQYF

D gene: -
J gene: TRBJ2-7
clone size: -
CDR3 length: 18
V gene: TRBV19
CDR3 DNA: TGTGCCAGTAGTATAGGAAGACCGACCGGGACACCAGAGGACGAGCAGTACTTC
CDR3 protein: CASSIGRPTGTPEDEQYF

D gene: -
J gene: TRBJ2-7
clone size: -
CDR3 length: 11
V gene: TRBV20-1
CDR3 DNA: TGCAGTGCTAGAAGACATTCCGAGCAGTACTTC
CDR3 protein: CSARRHSEQYF

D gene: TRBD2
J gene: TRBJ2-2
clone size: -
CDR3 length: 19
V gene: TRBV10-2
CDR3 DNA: TGCGCCAGCAGTGAGTCGAATAGGTGGACTAGCCTTGACACCGGGGAGCTGTTTTTT
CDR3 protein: CASSESNRWTSLDTGELFF

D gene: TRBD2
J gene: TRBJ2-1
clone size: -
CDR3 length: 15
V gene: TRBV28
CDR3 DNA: TGTGCCAGCAGTTCGGCTAGCGGGGGTAGGCGGGAGCAGTTCTTC
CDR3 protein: CASSSASGGRREQFF

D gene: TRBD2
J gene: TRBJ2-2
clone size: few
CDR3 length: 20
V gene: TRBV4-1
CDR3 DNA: TGCGCCAGCAGCCAAGATCATGCGGGACTAGCGGGGGGGTACACCGGGGAGCTGTTTTTT
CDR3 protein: CASSQDHAGLAGGYTGELFF

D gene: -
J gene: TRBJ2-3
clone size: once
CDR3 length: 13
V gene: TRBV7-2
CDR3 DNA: TGTGCCAGCAGCCCACGCCTGCGGGGAAGGCAGTATTTT
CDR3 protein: CASSPRLRGRQYF

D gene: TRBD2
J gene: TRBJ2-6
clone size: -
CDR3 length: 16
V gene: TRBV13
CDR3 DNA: TGTGCCAGCAGCTCCCTCGGGGGGTCTGGGGCCAACGTCCTGACTTTC
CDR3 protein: CASSSLGGSGANVLTF

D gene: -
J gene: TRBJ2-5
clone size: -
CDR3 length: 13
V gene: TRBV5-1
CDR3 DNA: TGCGCCAGCAGCACCGGAGGCGAAGAGACCCAGTACTTC
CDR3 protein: CASSTGGEETQYF